These T cell receptor beta chains were read from a single sample in a study of blood T cell repertoires in COVID-19. TCRdb's table, derived via immunoSEQ multiplex PCR, lists solely in-frame clones and lacks some. The repertoire has approximately 220,000 clones, roughly 90% of them found once; the top ten carry around 2.6%. The specimen was PBMCs or T cells enriched from blood (not recorded which). The source is a woman aged 25 to 39 with acute COVID-19. Both conserved end residues are part of each CDR3. A D gene is named only where the DNA matches it firmly. A clone size is listed for some rows: how often the clone was seen (once, few, many), or a class if it is expanded.

D gene	V gene	J gene	clone size	CDR3 protein	CDR3 DNA
TRBD1	TRBV29-1	TRBJ1-2	once	CSVLTGGVYGYTF	TGCAGCGTTCTGACAGGGGGCGTCTATGGCTACACCTTC
NA	TRBV30	TRBJ2-5	once	CAWSAGTVRETQYF	TGTGCCTGGAGTGCCGGGACTGTTAGAGAGACCCAGTACTTC
TRBD1	TRBV16	TRBJ2-7	NA	CASSRGQGNYEQYF	TGTGCCAGCAGCCGCGGACAGGGGAACTACGAGCAGTACTTC
TRBD1	TRBV3-1/TRBV3-2	TRBJ2-7	NA	CASSQAPDRGLYEQYF	TGTGCCAGCAGCCAAGCCCCCGACAGGGGCCTCTACGAGCAGTACTTC
TRBD2	TRBV19	TRBJ2-2	once	CASSILSLAANTGELFF	TGTGCCAGTAGTATCCTCTCCCTAGCGGCGAACACCGGGGAGCTGTTTTTT
NA	TRBV7-2	TRBJ1-3	NA	CASSLGDTIYF	TGTGCCAGCAGCTTAGGAGACACCATATATTTT
NA	TRBV11-2	TRBJ2-7	once	CASSSLTTESYEQYF	TGTGCCAGCAGCTCCCTGACAACAGAAAGCTACGAGCAGTACTTC
TRBD2	TRBV4-2	TRBJ2-7	NA	CASSPSTSGGGYEQYF	TGTGCCAGCAGCCCGTCGACTAGCGGGGGGGGGTACGAGCAGTACTTC
NA	TRBV5-5	TRBJ2-5	NA	CASSPRLVQETQYF	TGTGCCAGCAGTCCGAGACTAGTCCAAGAGACCCAGTACTTC
NA	TRBV7-2	TRBJ1-3	NA	CASSLILGFGNTIYF	TGTGCCAGCAGCTTAATTCTCGGGTTTGGAAACACCATATATTTT
TRBD1	TRBV27	TRBJ2-5	NA	CASSFLGQGSETQYF	TGTGCCAGCAGTTTCCTGGGACAGGGGAGCGAGACCCAGTACTTC
TRBD1	TRBV2	TRBJ2-2	NA	CASSSTGDRPLVGGLFF	TGTGCCAGCAGTTCTACGGGGGACAGGCCACTAGTCGGTGGGCTGTTTTTT
NA	TRBV7-9	TRBJ2-7	NA	CASSSDFIYEQYF	TGTGCCAGCAGCTCGGACTTTATCTACGAGCAGTACTTC
TRBD1	TRBV14	TRBJ1-6	NA	CASSQGQRQNSPLHF	TGTGCCAGCAGCCAGGGACAGCGACAAAATTCACCCCTCCACTTT
TRBD1	TRBV7-9	TRBJ1-4	once	CASSAGQTNEKLFF	TGTGCCAGCAGCGCGGGACAGACTAATGAAAAACTGTTTTTT
TRBD2	TRBV10-3	TRBJ2-1	NA	CAIKRSGGENEQFF	TGTGCCATCAAAAGGAGCGGGGGGGAAAATGAGCAGTTCTTC
TRBD1	TRBV5-1	TRBJ1-4	NA	CASSLGDRLGLREKLFF	TGCGCCAGCAGCTTGGGGGACAGACTCGGTTTAAGGGAAAAACTGTTTTTT
NA	TRBV5-1	TRBJ2-1	NA	CASSLINEQFF	TGCGCCAGCAGCTTGATAAATGAGCAGTTCTTC
NA	TRBV5-6	TRBJ1-2	NA	CASSLASGHDGPTNYGYTF	TGTGCCAGCAGCTTGGCCTCGGGTCACGACGGCCCAACTAACTATGGCTACACCTTC
NA	TRBV23-1	TRBJ1-5	NA	CASSQSSTPCHQHF	TGCGCCAGCAGTCAATCTAGTACCCCATGTCACCAGCATTTT
TRBD1	TRBV19	TRBJ2-7	NA	CASSNDRGRYEQYF	TGTGCCAGTAGTAACGACAGGGGGAGGTACGAGCAGTACTTC
NA	TRBV27	TRBJ1-2	NA	CASSQQDSYGYTF	TGTGCCAGCAGTCAACAGGACAGCTATGGCTACACCTTC
TRBD2	TRBV2	TRBJ2-2	NA	CASMVLRGGTGELFF	TGTGCCAGCATGGTCTTGCGGGGGGGGACCGGGGAGCTGTTTTTT
TRBD1	TRBV3-1/TRBV3-2	TRBJ1-4	NA	CASSTEGAGANEKLFF	TGTGCCAGCAGCACGGAGGGGGCAGGGGCTAATGAAAAACTGTTTTTT
NA	TRBV11-2	TRBJ2-6	once	CASSLVPGSGANVLTF	TGTGCCAGCAGCTTAGTTCCCGGCTCTGGGGCCAACGTCCTGACTTTC
TRBD2	TRBV6-6	TRBJ2-7	few	CASSGTSGGYEQYF	TGTGCCAGCAGTGGGACTAGCGGGGGGTACGAGCAGTACTTC
TRBD1	TRBV19	TRBJ1-1	once	CASSIWGTGNTEAFF	TGTGCCAGTAGTATTTGGGGGACAGGGAACACTGAAGCTTTCTTT
NA	TRBV5-4	TRBJ2-5	NA	CASRDSQETQYF	TGTGCCAGCAGGGACAGCCAAGAGACCCAGTACTTC
NA	TRBV30	TRBJ2-1	NA	CAWTLGPDGVF	TGTGCCTGGACCCTGGGCCCCGACGGGGTCTTC
TRBD1	TRBV5-4	TRBJ1-4	NA	CASSLWGQGLGEKLFF	TGTGCCAGCAGCTTATGGGGACAGGGGCTAGGAGAAAAACTGTTTTTT
TRBD1	TRBV19	TRBJ1-1	NA	CASSIGQGGVANTEAFF	TGTGCCAGTAGTATCGGGCAGGGGGGTGTCGCGAACACTGAAGCTTTCTTT
NA	TRBV19	TRBJ1-5	NA	CASSIGSSRDSNQPQHF	TGTGCCAGTAGTATAGGCTCGTCCAGGGATAGCAATCAGCCCCAGCATTTT
TRBD2	TRBV30	TRBJ2-6	NA	CAWIYGKIAGPGSGANVLTF	TGTGCCTGGATTTACGGGAAGATAGCGGGGCCCGGCTCTGGGGCCAACGTCCTGACTTTC
NA	TRBV10-1	TRBJ1-2	NA	CASSKTGRVGGYTF	TGCGCCAGCAGTAAAACGGGCAGGGTCGGTGGCTACACCTTC
NA	TRBV11-2	TRBJ2-3	NA	CASSLSGTDTQYF	TGTGCCAGCAGCCTGAGCGGTACAGATACGCAGTATTTT
TRBD1	TRBV19	TRBJ1-5	NA	CATQRGDRGTNQPQHF	TGTGCCACCCAGAGGGGGGACAGGGGAACCAATCAGCCCCAGCATTTT
NA	TRBV19	TRBJ2-5	few	CASSRLQGYEETQYF	TGTGCCAGTAGTCGACTTCAGGGGTACGAGGAGACCCAGTACTTC
NA	TRBV2	TRBJ1-1	NA	CASSDVGSMNTEAFF	TGTGCCAGCAGTGATGTGGGGAGCATGAACACTGAAGCTTTCTTT
NA	TRBV7-6	TRBJ1-6	NA	CASSLAPGHGGSPLHF	TGTGCCAGCAGCTTAGCGCCAGGGCACGGGGGGTCACCCCTCCACTTT
TRBD1	TRBV3-1/TRBV3-2	TRBJ2-2	NA	CASSARDRVFGELFF	TGTGCCAGCAGCGCCCGGGACAGGGTATTCGGGGAGCTGTTTTTT
NA	TRBV4-3	TRBJ1-2	NA	CASSQESGARYGYTF	TGCGCCAGCAGCCAAGAAAGCGGGGCTCGTTATGGCTACACCTTC
NA	TRBV7-9	TRBJ2-3	once	CASSLVFQSRGDTQYF	TGTGCCAGCAGCCTCGTATTTCAATCTCGAGGGGATACGCAGTATTTT